The subject of this entry is one T cell receptor beta chain. What it binds is not known. This sample is drawn from a study of metastatic and nonmetastatic thyroid tumors. Study background: Repertoire comparisons spanned blood and tumor or nodule tissue from malignant and benign thyroid patients. Study-wide points: Significantly greater TCR beta diversity was reportedly found in malignant thyroid tumors than in benign nodules (in blood and tumor).

Study processing details: In papillary thyroid cancer, a distant-metastasis classifier was built using CDR3 differences across clinicopathological groups. TCRdb re-clonotyped the PCR reads via MiXCR. These V and J calls derive from TCRdb rather than the authors' analysis. Counted here are 25,000 to 40,000 clones, around 7% occurring once; the ten biggest clones make up roughly two fifths. No patient had received any treatment before thyroid surgery. This sequence originates from a female donor with papillary thyroid cancer or a benign thyroid nodule (not recorded which). Some clones in this sample may be carry-over from other donors' samples. Source material: blood.

The CDR3 DNA reads TGTGCCTGGGAACGTACAGGGCTGGGCTATGGCTACACCTTC. Its translation: CAWERTGLGYGYTF. The J gene is TRBJ1-2, the V gene TRBV30; D perhaps matches TRBD1 (6 bases). Germline V gene lookup returns CDR1 GTSNPN and CDR2 SVGIG (reference sequence). V lost 5 bases and J 4 bases, leaving 17 bases between the germline ends. The CDR3 sequence is 14 residues long.